This TCR beta chain was captured in a study of blood T cell repertoires in COVID-19. Across the study: The analysed material was cDNA or gDNA that came from T cells, B-cell-depleted T cells, or PBMCs.

The CDR3 runs 16 residues. V was clipped by 6 bases and J by 4 bases, with 18 bases between them. Per germline, CDR1 ENHRY and CDR2 SYGVKD. Repertoires were generated with immunoSEQ multiplex PCR, while TCRdb's copy carries only in-frame clones and drops some. The repertoire holds 390,000 or so clones, with 83% as singletons. The receptor's source is a woman in her forties or fifties who had recovered from COVID-19. V usage is TRBV10-3 and J usage is TRBJ1-4, with D possibly TRBD1 on 5 matching bases. The sequencing sample was made of PBMCs or T cells enriched from blood (not recorded which). CDR3: CAISPGGATFNEKLFF. In nucleotides, the CDR3 is TGTGCCATCAGCCCGGGTGGGGCTACGTTTAATGAAAAACTGTTTTTT.